What follows are 19 T cell receptor beta chains derived from one specimen sequenced in a study of early T cells in non-severe SARS-CoV-2 infection. TCRdb reprocessed the 5' RACE reads via MiXCR and lists one record per CDR3 protein. The sample contains about 76,000 distinct CDR3 sequences, approximately 12% of which appear only once. The specimen sequenced was whole blood. All receptors derive from an adult who was a healthcare worker with PCR-confirmed SARS-CoV-2 infection or an uninfected control (not recorded which).

This clonotype has ten or more counts. This rearrangement joins TRBV28 to TRBJ2-1; TRBD2 aligns across 9 bases. V lost 5 bases and J lost 10; bases outside the gene matches: 18. This CDR3 is 17 amino acids long. The germline V gene encodes CDR1 MDHEN and CDR2 SYDVKM. CDR3 sequence (DNA): TGTGCCAGCAGTCCGGGGACTAGCCGAAGAAGCTACCTAGAGCAGTTCTTC. Translated, it gives CASSPGTSRRSYLEQFF.

The rearrangement links TRBV7-2 to TRBJ2-3, with D maybe TRBD1 (5 bases). V was shortened by 5 bases and J by 6 bases, with 9 bases between the two germline ends. CDR3 length: 12 residues. CDR1 SGHTA and CDR2 FQGNSA come from the germline V gene. DNA for the CDR3: TGTGCCAGCAGCCCAGGGTTGGATACGCAGTATTTT. It is translated as CASSPGLDTQYF.

This clonotype has a handful of counts. The chain is built from TRBV4-2 and TRBJ1-1; 7 bases fit TRBD1. Germline assignment: CDR1 LGHNA and CDR2 YNFKEQ. The CDR3 consists of 15 residues. The ends lost 3 bases at V and 2 bases at J; junction bases unmatched: 6. DNA for the CDR3: TGTGCCAGCAGCCAGCCGGGACAGCTAAACACTGAAGCTTTCTTT. Protein: CASSQPGQLNTEAFF.

This clonotype was recorded many times. V is TRBV24-1 and J is TRBJ1-1, with D hard to call. Germline V gene lookup returns CDR1 KGHDR and CDR2 SFDVKD. This CDR3 has 13 amino acids. The V end was cut by 4 bases, the J end by 5 bases, with 10 bases between. CDR3 nucleotides: TGTGCCACCAGTGAGCCAGCGGGTACTGAAGCTTTCTTT. It specifies CATSEPAGTEAFF.

This clonotype was counted a few times. The V and J genes are TRBV4-1 and TRBJ2-7; 7 bases are a match to TRBD2. The CDR3 contains 16 residues. The junction had 8 bases not matched to a gene; V was cut back by 0 bases and J by 3 bases. Germline V gene data show CDR1 as MGHRA and CDR2 as YSYEKL. The CDR3 nucleotides read TGCGCCAGCAGCCAAGATTGGGGGGAGGGCCGCTACGAGCAGTACTTC. Its protein product is CASSQDWGEGRYEQYF.

The chain employs TRBV28 and TRBJ2-1; 7 bases are shared with TRBD2. J was trimmed by 3 bases and V by 3 bases; bases with no gene match: 8. The CDR3 totals 16 residues. Germline V gene lookup returns CDR1 MDHEN and CDR2 SYDVKM. CDR3 in DNA: TGTGCCAGCAGTTTCTACCGAGCGGGATACTACAATGAGCAGTTCTTC. Translation: CASSFYRAGYYNEQFF.

The chain employs TRBV10-1 and TRBJ2-1; 7 bases are shared with TRBD2. This CDR3 spans 16 amino acids. Germline V gives CDR1 WNHNN, CDR2 SYGVQD (reference sequence). Trimming at V came to 3 bases and at J to 5 bases, leaving 10 bases not matched to a gene. The CDR3 DNA is TGCGCCAGCAGTGATCCCCAGGGACTACCAAACAATGAGCAGTTCTTC. Amino acids: CASSDPQGLPNNEQFF.

The chain combines TRBV20-1 with TRBJ2-7, with D possibly being TRBD1 or TRBD2 (5 bases each). Germline values: CDR1 DFQATT, CDR2 SNEGSKA (reference sequence). The V end was cut by 1 base, the J end by 5 bases, with 12 bases between. This CDR3 spans 13 amino acids. CDR3 nucleotide sequence: TGCAGTGCTAGAGCGGGGCAGGGTAACGAGCAGTACTTC. Translating it yields CSARAGQGNEQYF.

In its sample, this clonotype was seen a few times. Here the CDR3 DNA reads TGTGCCAGCAGCGAAGATTCCTCTGGGCCTGAAGCTTTCTTT. Protein product: CASSEDSSGPEAFF. This chain joins TRBV28 and TRBJ1-1; D gene unclear. Trimming left V 6 bases short and J 6 bases short, with 17 bases between. Per germline, CDR1 MDHEN and CDR2 SYDVKM. The CDR3 contains 14 residues. Full variable domain (rest looked up from reference TRBV28 and TRBJ1-1): DVKVTQSSRYLVKRTGEKVFLECVQDMDHENMFWYRQDPGLGLRLIYFSYDVKMKEKGDIPEGYSVSREKKERFSLILESASTNQTSMYLCASSEDSSGPEAFFGQGTRLTVV.

V usage is TRBV19 and J usage is TRBJ2-7; perhaps TRBD1 as D (6 bases). The CDR3 extends over 15 amino acids. CDR1 LNHDA and CDR2 SQIVND come from the germline V gene (reference sequence). V lost 2 bases, J lost 3 bases, and 14 bases lay in between. The CDR3 nucleotides are TGTGCCAGTAGTATAAGTGGACAGCCGTTCTACGAGCAGTACTTC. Protein: CASSISGQPFYEQYF.

The chain combines TRBV29-1 with TRBJ2-3; D uncertain. The germline V gene encodes CDR1 SQVTM and CDR2 ANQGSEA. The CDR3 is made up of 14 amino acids. The V end was cut by 0 bases, the J end by 7 bases, with 14 bases between. Here the CDR3 DNA reads TGCAGCGTTGAAGAGGTGCGACGGTACAATACGCAGTATTTT. This translates into CSVEEVRRYNTQYF.

This clonotype was detected a few times. CDR3 coding DNA: TGTGCCAGCAGTTACGGGGCAAATCAGCCCCAGCATTTT. Translating gives CASSYGANQPQHF. The rearrangement joins TRBV6-5 to TRBJ1-5; TRBD1 is a possible D gene (5 bases). The CDR3 contains 13 residues. The V gene's germline CDR1 is MNHEY and CDR2 SVGAGI. Trimming took off 2 bases at V and 4 bases at J, with 6 bases between the two ends.

This clonotype was observed at least ten times. The chain combines TRBV29-1 with TRBJ2-5, with D possibly matching TRBD1 (5 bases). Trimming left V 3 bases short and J 5 bases short, with 10 bases between. Germline V gene sequence: CDR1 SQVTM, CDR2 ANQGSEA. The CDR3 is made up of 12 amino acids. CDR3 amino acids: CSVDTGSETQYF. For the CDR3, the DNA is TGCAGCGTTGATACAGGATCGGAGACCCAGTACTTC.

This clonotype was detected a few times. The chain is built from TRBV7-3 and TRBJ2-2; a weak D match, TRBD1 (5 bases). The germline V gene has CDR1 SGHTA and CDR2 FQGTGA. This CDR3 has 15 residues. Trimming stripped 5 bases from V and 4 bases from J, with 14 bases between. The CDR3 DNA follows: TGTGCCAGCAGCACAGGTTTGGAGCGCACCGGGGAGCTGTTTTTT. Protein sequence: CASSTGLERTGELFF.

This clonotype has a count of ten or more. The J gene is TRBJ1-4, the V gene TRBV2; D remains ambiguous. The CDR3 sequence is 12 residues long. Trimming cost V 3 bases and J 8 bases, with 7 bases left between them. The V gene's germline CDR1 is SNHLY and CDR2 FYNNEI. The chain's CDR3 is CASSDRGEKLFF. The CDR3 DNA reads TGTGCCAGCAGTGACCGGGGAGAAAAACTGTTTTTT.

This clonotype showed up many times. The chain is built from TRBV18 and TRBJ1-4; a possible D gene is TRBD1 (6 bases). V was pared by 0 bases and J by 5 bases, with 10 bases between. Germline CDR1 reads KGHSH; CDR2 reads LQKENI. The CDR3 runs 15 residues. Here the CDR3 DNA reads TGTGCCAGCTCACCACCGAGCCAGGGGAATGAAAAACTGTTTTTT. This codes for CASSPPSQGNEKLFF.

The J gene is TRBJ2-7, the V gene TRBV20-1, with D possibly TRBD1 on 5 matching bases. The CDR3 length is 15 residues. V was shortened by 3 bases and J by 0 bases, with 15 bases between the two germline ends. Germline values: CDR1 DFQATT, CDR2 SNEGSKA (reference sequence). The DNA of the CDR3 is TGCAGTGCTAGTGATCACAGGTCAAGCTCCTACGAGCAGTACTTC. Translated, it gives CSASDHRSSSYEQYF.

The V gene is TRBV30, the J gene TRBJ1-3, with unresolved D. The CDR3 contains 15 residues. V was trimmed by 3 bases and J by 2 bases, leaving 14 bases between them. Germline values: CDR1 GTSNPN, CDR2 SVGIG (reference sequence). The CDR3 loop reads CAWRGREGPGNTIYF. For the CDR3, the DNA is TGTGCCTGGAGGGGCCGAGAAGGTCCTGGAAACACCATATATTTT.

Ten or more counts support this clonotype. CDR3 amino acids: CASSPLLANQETQYF. Written as DNA, the CDR3 is TGTGCCAGCAGCCCCCTTTTAGCGAACCAAGAGACCCAGTACTTC. The chain employs TRBV11-2 and TRBJ2-5; TRBD2 is a possible D gene (5 bases). The CDR3 contains 15 residues. V was clipped by 5 bases and J by 0 bases, with 13 bases between them. Looked up from germline, CDR1 is SGHAT and CDR2 is FQNNGV.